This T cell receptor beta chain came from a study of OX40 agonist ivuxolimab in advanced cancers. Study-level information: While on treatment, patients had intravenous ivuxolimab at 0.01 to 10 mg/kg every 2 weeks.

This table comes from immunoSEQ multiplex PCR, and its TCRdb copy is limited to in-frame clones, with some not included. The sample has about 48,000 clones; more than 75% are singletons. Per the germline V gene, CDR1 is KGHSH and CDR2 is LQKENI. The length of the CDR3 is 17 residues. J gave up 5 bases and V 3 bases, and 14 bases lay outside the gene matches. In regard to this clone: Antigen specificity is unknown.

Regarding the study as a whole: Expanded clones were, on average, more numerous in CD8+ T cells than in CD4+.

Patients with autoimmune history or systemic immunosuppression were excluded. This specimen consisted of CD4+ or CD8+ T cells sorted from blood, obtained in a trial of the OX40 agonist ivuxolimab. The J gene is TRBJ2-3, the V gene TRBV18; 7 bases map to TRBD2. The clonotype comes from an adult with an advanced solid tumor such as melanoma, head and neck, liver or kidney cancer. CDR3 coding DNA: TGTGCCAGCTCACCCCCCTCTAGCTACGGGGGGATAGATACGCAGTATTTT. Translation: CASSPPSSYGGIDTQYF. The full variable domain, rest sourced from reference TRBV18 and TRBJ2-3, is NAGVMQNPRHLVRRRGQEARLRCSPMKGHSHVYWYRQLPEEGLKFMVYLQKENIIDESGMPKERFSAEFPKEGPSILRIQQVVRGDSAAYFCASSPPSSYGGIDTQYFGPGTRLTVL.